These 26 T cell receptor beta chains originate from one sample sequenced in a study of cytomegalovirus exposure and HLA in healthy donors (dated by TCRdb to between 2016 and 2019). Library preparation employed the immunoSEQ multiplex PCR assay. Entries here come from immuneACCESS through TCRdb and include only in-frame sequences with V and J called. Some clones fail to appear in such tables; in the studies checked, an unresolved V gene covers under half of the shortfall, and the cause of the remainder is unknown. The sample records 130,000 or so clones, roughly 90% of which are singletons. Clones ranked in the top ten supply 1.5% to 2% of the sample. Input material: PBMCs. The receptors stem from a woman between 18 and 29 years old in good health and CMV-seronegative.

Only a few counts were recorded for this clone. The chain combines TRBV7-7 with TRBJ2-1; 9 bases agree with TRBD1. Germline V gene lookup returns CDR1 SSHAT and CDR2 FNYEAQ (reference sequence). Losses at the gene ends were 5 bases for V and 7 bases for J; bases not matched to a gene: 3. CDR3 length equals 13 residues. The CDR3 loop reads CASSQQGANEQFF. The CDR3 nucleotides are TGTGCCAGCAGCCAACAGGGGGCGAATGAGCAGTTCTTC. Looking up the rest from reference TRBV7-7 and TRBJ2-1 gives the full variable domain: GAGVSQSPRYKVTKRGQDVTLRCDPISSHATLYWYQQALGQGPEFLTYFNYEAQPDKSGLPSDRFSAERPEGSISTLTIQRTEQRDSAMYRCASSQQGANEQFFGPGTRLTVL.

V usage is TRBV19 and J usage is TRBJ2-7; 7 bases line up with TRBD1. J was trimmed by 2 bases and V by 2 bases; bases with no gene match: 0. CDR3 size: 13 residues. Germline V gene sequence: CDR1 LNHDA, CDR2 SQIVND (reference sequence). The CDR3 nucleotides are TGTGCCAGTAGTATACAGGGGGCCTACGAGCAGTACTTC. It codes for CASSIQGAYEQYF.

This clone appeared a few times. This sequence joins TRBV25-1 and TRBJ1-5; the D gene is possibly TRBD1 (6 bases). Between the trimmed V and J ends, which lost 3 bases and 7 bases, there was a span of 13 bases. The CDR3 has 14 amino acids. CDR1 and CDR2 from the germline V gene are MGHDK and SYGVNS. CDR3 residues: CASSDYRETQPQHF. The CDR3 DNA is TGTGCCAGCAGTGACTACAGGGAAACCCAGCCCCAGCATTTT.

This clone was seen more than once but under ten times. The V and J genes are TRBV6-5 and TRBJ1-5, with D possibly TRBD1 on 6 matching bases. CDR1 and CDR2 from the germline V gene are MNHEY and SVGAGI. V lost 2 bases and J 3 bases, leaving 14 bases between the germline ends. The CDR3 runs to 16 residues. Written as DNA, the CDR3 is TGTGCCAGCAGTTACCGGGCCTCAGGGGACAATCAGCCCCAGCATTTT. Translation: CASSYRASGDNQPQHF.

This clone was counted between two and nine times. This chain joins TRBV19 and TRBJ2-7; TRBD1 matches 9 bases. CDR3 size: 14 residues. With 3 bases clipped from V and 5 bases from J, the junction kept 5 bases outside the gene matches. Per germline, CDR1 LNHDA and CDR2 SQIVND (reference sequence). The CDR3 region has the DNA TGTGCCAGTAGTATTCGGGACAGGGCAAACGAGCAGTACTTC. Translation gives CASSIRDRANEQYF. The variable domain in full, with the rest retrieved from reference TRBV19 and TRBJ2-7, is DGGITQSPKYLFRKEGQNVTLSCEQNLNHDAMYWYRQDPGQGLRLIYYSQIVNDFQKGDIAEGYSVSREKKESFPLTVTSAQKNPTAFYLCASSIRDRANEQYFGPGTRLTVT.

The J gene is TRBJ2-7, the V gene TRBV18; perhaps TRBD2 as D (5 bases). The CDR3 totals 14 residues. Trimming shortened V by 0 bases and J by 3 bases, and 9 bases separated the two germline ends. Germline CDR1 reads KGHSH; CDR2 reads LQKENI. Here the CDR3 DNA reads TGTGCCAGCTCACCACCGTTTAGCGTCTACGAGCAGTACTTC. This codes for CASSPPFSVYEQYF.

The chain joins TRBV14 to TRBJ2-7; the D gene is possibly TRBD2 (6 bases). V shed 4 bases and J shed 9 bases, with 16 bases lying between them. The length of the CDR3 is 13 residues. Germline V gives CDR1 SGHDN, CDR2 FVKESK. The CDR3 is CASSRGGTLAQYF. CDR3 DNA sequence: TGTGCCAGCAGCCGCGGCGGGACCTTGGCGCAGTACTTC.

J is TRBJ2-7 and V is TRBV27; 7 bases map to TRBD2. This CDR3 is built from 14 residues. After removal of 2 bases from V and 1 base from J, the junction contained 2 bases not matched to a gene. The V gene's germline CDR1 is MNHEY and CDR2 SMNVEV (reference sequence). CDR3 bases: TGTGCCAGCAGTTTAACAGCGGGATCCTACGAGCAGTACTTC. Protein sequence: CASSLTAGSYEQYF.

CDR3 in DNA: TGTGCCAGCAGCCAAGAGACTAGCGGGAAAATCTTTGAGCAGTTCTTC. This gives the protein CASSQETSGKIFEQFF. The V and J genes are TRBV14 and TRBJ2-1; 11 nucleotides align to TRBD2. The CDR3 is 16 residues long. Germline loops: CDR1 SGHDN, CDR2 FVKESK. Trimming removed 0 bases from V and 9 bases from J; junction bases left unmatched: 7.

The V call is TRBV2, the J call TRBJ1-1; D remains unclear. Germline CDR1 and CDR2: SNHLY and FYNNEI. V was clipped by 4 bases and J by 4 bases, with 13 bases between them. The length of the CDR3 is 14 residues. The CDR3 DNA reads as TGTGCCAGCAGTGGGGGAGGCGGTATCACTGAAGCTTTCTTT. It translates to CASSGGGGITEAFF. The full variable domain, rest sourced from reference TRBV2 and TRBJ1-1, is EPEVTQTPSHQVTQMGQEVILRCVPISNHLYFYWYRQILGQKVEFLVSFYNNEISEKSEIFDDQFSVERPDGSNFTLKIRSTKLEDSAMYFCASSGGGGITEAFFGQGTRLTVV.

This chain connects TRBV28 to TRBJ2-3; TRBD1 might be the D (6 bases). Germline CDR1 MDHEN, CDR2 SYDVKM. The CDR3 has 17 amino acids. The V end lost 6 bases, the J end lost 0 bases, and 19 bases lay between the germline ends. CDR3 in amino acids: CASRFDRFRGSTDTQYF. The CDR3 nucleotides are TGTGCCAGCAGATTCGACAGGTTTAGGGGAAGCACAGATACGCAGTATTTT.

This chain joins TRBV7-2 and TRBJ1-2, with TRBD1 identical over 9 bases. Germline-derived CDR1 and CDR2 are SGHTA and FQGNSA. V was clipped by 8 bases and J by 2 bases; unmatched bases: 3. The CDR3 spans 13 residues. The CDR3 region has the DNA TGTGCCAGCTCAGACAGGGGGAACTATGGCTACACCTTC. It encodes CASSDRGNYGYTF.

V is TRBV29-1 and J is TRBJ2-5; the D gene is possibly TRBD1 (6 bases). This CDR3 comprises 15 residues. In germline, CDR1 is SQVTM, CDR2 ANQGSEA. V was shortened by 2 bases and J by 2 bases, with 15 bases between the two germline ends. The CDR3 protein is CSVENAGARQETQYF. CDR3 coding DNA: TGCAGCGTTGAAAACGCAGGGGCCCGACAAGAGACCCAGTACTTC.

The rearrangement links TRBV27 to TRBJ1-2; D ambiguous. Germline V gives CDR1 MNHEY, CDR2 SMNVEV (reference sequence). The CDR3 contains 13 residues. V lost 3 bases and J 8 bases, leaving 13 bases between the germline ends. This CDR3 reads CASSFSGSGGYTF. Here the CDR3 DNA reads TGTGCCAGCAGTTTTTCGGGGTCGGGCGGCTACACCTTC.

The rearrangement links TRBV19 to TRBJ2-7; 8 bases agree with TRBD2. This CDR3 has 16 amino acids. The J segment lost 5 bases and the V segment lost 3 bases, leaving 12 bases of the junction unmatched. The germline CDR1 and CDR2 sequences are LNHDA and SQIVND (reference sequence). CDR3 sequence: CASSIGGVVADDEQYF. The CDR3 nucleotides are TGTGCCAGTAGTATCGGGGGGGTGGTAGCGGACGACGAGCAGTACTTC.

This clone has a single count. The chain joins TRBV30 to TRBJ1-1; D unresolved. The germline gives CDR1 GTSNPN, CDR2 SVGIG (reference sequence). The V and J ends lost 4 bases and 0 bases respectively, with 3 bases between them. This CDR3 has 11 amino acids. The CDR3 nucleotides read TGTGCCTGGACTGTGAACACTGAAGCTTTCTTT. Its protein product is CAWTVNTEAFF.

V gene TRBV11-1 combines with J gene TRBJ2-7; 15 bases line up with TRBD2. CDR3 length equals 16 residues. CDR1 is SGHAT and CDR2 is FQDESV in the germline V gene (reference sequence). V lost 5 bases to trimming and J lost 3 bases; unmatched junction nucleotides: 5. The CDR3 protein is CASSRGLAGGDYEQYF. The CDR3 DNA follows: TGTGCCAGCAGCCGGGGACTAGCGGGAGGAGACTACGAGCAGTACTTC.

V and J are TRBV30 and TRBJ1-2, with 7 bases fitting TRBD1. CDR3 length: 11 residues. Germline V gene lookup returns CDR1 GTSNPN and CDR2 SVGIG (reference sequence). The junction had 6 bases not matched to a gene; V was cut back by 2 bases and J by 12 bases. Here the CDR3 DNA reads TGTGCCTGGAGTCCAGGGACAGCCCACACCTTC. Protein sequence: CAWSPGTAHTF.

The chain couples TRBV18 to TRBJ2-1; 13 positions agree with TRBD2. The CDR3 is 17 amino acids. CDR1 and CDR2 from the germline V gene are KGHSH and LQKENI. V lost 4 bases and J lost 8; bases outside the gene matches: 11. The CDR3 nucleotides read TGTGCCAGCTCACGCGGACTAGCGGGAGTCAGGGCCGATGAGCAGTTCTTC. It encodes CASSRGLAGVRADEQFF.

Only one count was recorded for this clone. CDR3 in amino acids: CASSPRNRGQGEAFF. As DNA, the CDR3 is TGTGCCAGCAGCCCTCGTAACAGGGGGCAGGGTGAAGCTTTCTTT. The chain carries TRBV6-5 and TRBJ1-1; 9 bases are a match to TRBD1. Trimming took 6 bases from V and 7 from J; bases not matched to a gene: 12. This CDR3 is built from 15 residues. The germline CDR1 and CDR2 sequences are MNHEY and SVGAGI.

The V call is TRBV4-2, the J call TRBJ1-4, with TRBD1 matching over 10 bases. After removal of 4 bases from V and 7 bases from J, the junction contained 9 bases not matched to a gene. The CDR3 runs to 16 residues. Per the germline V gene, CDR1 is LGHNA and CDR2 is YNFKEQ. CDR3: CASSPGTGAQGEKLFF. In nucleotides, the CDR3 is TGTGCCAGCAGCCCGGGGACAGGGGCCCAGGGTGAAAAACTGTTTTTT.

The CDR3 region has the DNA TGTGCCAGCAGCCTGCCCGGGTGGGTGGGCACCTTC. Translating gives CASSLPGWVGTF. The chain has TRBV11-3 and TRBJ1-2; D call uncertain. CDR1 is SGHNT and CDR2 is YENEEA in the germline V gene. Trimming shortened V by 5 bases and J by 13 bases, and 17 bases separated the two germline ends. The CDR3 is 12 residues long.

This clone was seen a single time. CDR3 nucleotide sequence: TGTGCCAGCAGCCATCCCGGGACAGATAATTCACCCCTCCACTTT. Protein sequence: CASSHPGTDNSPLHF. This chain uses TRBV7-9 with TRBJ1-6; 7 bases map to TRBD1. CDR1 and CDR2 from the germline V gene are SEHNR and FQNEAQ (reference sequence). V lost 5 bases, J lost 5 bases, and 6 bases stayed unmatched. The CDR3 sequence is 15 residues long.

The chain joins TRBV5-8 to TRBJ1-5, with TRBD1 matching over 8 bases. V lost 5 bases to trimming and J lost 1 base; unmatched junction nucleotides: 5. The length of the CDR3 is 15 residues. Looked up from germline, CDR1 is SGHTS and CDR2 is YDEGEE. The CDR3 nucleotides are TGTGCCAGCAGACCGGACAGGGAGAGCAATCAGCCCCAGCATTTT. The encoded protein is CASRPDRESNQPQHF.

CDR3 sequence reads: CASSSDSSNQPQHF. The DNA of the CDR3 is TGTGCCAGCAGCTCGGACAGTAGCAATCAGCCCCAGCATTTT. This rearrangement joins TRBV7-3 to TRBJ1-5; perhaps TRBD1 as D (6 bases). The germline V gene encodes CDR1 SGHTA and CDR2 FQGTGA. The CDR3 runs to 14 residues. Trimming pared 4 bases from V and 0 bases from J, leaving 7 bases between.

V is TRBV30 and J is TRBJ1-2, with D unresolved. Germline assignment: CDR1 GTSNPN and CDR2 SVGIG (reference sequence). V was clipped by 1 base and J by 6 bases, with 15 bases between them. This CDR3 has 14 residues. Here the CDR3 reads CAWSEARGLNGYTF. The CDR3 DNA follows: TGTGCCTGGAGTGAAGCTCGGGGTTTAAATGGCTACACCTTC.